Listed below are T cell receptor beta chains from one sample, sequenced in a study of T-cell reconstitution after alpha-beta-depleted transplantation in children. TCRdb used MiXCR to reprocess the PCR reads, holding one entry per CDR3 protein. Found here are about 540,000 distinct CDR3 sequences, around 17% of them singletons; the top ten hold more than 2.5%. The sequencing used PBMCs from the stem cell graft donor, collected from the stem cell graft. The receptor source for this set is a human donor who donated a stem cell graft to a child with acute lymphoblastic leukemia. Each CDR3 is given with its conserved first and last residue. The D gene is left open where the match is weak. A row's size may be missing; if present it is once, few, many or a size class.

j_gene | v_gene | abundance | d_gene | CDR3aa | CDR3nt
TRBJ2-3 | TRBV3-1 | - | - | CASSQVAGKLTDTQYF | TGTGCCAGCAGCCAAGTCGCGGGAAAACTCACAGATACGCAGTATTTT
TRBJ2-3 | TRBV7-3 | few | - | CASSLNLATDTQYF | TGTGCCAGCAGCTTAAACCTGGCTACAGATACGCAGTATTTT
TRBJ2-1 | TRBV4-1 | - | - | CASSQDVSGLSSYNEQFF | TGCGCCAGCAGCCAAGATGTGAGCGGCCTAAGCTCCTACAATGAGCAGTTCTTC
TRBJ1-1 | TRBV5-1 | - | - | CASSLETTPPLAFF | TGCGCCAGCAGCTTGGAAACGACGCCACCCCTAGCTTTCTTT
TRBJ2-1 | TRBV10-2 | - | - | CASSESEYYNEQFF | TGCGCCAGCAGTGAGTCGGAATATTACAATGAGCAGTTCTTC
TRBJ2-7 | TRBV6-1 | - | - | CASSEIAVYYEQYF | TGTGCCAGCAGTGAGATAGCGGTTTACTACGAGCAGTACTTC
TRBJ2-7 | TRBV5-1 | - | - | CASSLRDRSSYQQYF | TGCGCCAGCAGCTTACGGGACCGGAGCTCCTACCAGCAGTACTTC
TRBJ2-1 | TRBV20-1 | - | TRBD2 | CSAIRPPSGRYNEQFF | TGCAGTGCCATTAGACCACCTAGCGGACGCTACAATGAGCAGTTCTTC
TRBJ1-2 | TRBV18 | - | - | CASSPLGGGGYTF | TGTGCCAGCTCACCACTCGGGGGCGGCGGCTACACCTTC
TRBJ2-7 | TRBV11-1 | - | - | CASSLVVSGSSPLDYEQYF | TGTGCCAGCAGCTTAGTTGTTAGTGGCTCTAGTCCCCTCGACTACGAGCAGTACTTC
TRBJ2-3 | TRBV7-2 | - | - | CASSLDLTRRTDTQYF | TGTGCCAGCAGCTTAGACCTAACCCGACGCACAGATACGCAGTATTTT
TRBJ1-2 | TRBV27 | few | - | CASSLLGSNYGYTF | TGTGCCAGCAGCCTGTTAGGGTCAAACTATGGCTACACCTTC
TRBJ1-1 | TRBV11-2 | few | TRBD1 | CASSLGGGGFNTEAFF | TGTGCCAGCAGCTTAGGAGGGGGCGGGTTTAATACTGAAGCTTTCTTT
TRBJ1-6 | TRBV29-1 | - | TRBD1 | CSVGPGQGCSPLHF | TGCAGCGTTGGACCGGGACAGGGTTGCTCACCCCTCCACTTT
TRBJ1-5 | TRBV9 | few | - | CASSVGRGGNQPQHF | TGTGCCAGCAGCGTAGGCAGGGGTGGCAATCAGCCCCAGCATTTT
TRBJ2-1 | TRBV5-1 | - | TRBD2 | CASSLAVGGRAGNEQFF | TGCGCCAGCAGCTTGGCCGTGGGCGGGAGGGCCGGCAATGAGCAGTTCTTC
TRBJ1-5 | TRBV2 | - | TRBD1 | CASTTRQGNQPQHF | TGTGCCAGCACCACCCGACAGGGTAATCAGCCCCAGCATTTT
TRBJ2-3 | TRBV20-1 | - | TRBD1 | CSARGRRDRRTDTQYF | TGCAGTGCTAGGGGCCGCCGGGACAGAAGAACAGATACGCAGTATTTT
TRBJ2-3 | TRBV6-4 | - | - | CASSDSSYTDTQYF | TGTGCCAGCAGTGACTCTTCTTACACAGATACGCAGTATTTT
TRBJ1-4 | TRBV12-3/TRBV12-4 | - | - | CASSYQVGGEKLFF | TGTGCCAGCAGTTATCAGGTGGGGGGTGAAAAACTGTTTTTT
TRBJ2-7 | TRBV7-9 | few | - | CASSLPIEPYEQYF | TGTGCCAGCAGCTTACCCATAGAACCCTACGAGCAGTACTTC
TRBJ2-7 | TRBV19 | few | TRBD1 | CASSIFGQAPQEQYF | TGTGCCAGTAGTATCTTCGGACAGGCTCCTCAGGAGCAGTACTTC
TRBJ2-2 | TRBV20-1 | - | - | CSARSLANTGELFF | TGCAGTGCTAGATCCCTAGCTAACACCGGGGAGCTGTTTTTT
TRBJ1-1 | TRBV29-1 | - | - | CSVQGGTEAFF | TGCAGCGTTCAGGGTGGCACTGAAGCTTTCTTT
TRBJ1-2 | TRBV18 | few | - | CAQGTFGTNYGYTF | TGTGCCCAAGGGACGTTCGGAACTAACTATGGCTACACCTTC
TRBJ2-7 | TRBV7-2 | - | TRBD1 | CASIKNRGDYEQYF | TGTGCCAGCATCAAGAACAGGGGCGACTACGAGCAGTACTTC
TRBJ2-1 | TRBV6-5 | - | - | CASSYGTEYNEQFF | TGTGCCAGCAGTTACGGGACCGAGTACAATGAGCAGTTCTTC
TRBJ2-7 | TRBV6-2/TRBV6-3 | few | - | CASSGDGTYEQYF | TGTGCCAGCAGTGGGGACGGAACCTACGAGCAGTACTTC
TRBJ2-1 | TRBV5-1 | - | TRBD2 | CASSYRGDGRRDNEQFF | TGCGCCAGCAGCTACCGCGGGGACGGGAGGAGAGACAATGAGCAGTTCTTC
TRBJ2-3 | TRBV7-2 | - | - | CASSLISFTDTQYF | TGTGCCAGCAGCTTAATCAGCTTCACAGATACGCAGTATTTT
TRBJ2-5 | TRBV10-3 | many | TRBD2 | CAISGGGETQYF | TGTGCCATCAGTGGCGGGGGAGAGACCCAGTACTTC
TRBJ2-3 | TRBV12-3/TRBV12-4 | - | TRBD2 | CASSFPLAGVLGDTQYF | TGTGCCAGCAGTTTCCCACTAGCGGGAGTATTAGGAGATACGCAGTATTTT
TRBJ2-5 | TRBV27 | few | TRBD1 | CASSFLGGGQGVGKETQYF | TGTGCCAGCAGTTTTCTCGGTGGGGGACAGGGGGTAGGCAAAGAGACCCAGTACTTC
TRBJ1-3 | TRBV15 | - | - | CATSRGGARENSGNTIYF | TGTGCCACCAGCAGAGGCGGCGCCCGTGAAAATTCTGGAAACACCATATATTTT
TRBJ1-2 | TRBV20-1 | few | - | CSAPFRGYTF | TGCAGTGCCCCTTTTCGGGGCTACACCTTC
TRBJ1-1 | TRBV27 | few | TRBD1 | CASSSMTGPNTEAFF | TGTGCCAGCAGTTCCATGACAGGGCCGAACACTGAAGCTTTCTTT
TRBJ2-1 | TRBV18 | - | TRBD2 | CASSPTAGVYNEQFF | TGTGCCAGCTCACCTACAGCGGGAGTCTACAATGAGCAGTTCTTC
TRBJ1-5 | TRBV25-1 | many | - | CASSDRGNQPQHF | TGTGCCAGCAGTGACAGGGGTAATCAGCCCCAGCATTTT
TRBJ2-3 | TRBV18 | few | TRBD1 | CASSPRSGTEVTKDTQYF | TGTGCCAGCTCACCACGATCCGGGACAGAGGTGACTAAAGATACGCAGTATTTT
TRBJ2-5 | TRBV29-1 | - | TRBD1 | CSIPGTGGATQYF | TGCAGCATTCCCGGGACAGGGGGCGCGACCCAGTACTTC
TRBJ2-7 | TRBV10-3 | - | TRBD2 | CAIKGTSATYEQYF | TGTGCCATCAAGGGAACTAGCGCTACCTACGAGCAGTACTTC
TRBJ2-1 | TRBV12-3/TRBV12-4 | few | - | CASRNSDGDNEQFF | TGTGCCAGCAGGAACTCGGACGGGGACAATGAGCAGTTCTTC
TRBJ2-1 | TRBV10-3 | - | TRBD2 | CAITGTSGSYNEQFF | TGTGCCATCACCGGAACTAGCGGGAGCTACAATGAGCAGTTCTTC
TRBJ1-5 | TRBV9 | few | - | CASSPGDGVNQPQHF | TGTGCCAGCAGCCCCGGGGACGGAGTCAATCAGCCCCAGCATTTT
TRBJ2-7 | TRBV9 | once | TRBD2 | CASSVVLAGLGEQYF | TGTGCCAGCAGCGTAGTTCTAGCGGGCCTGGGAGAGCAGTACTTC
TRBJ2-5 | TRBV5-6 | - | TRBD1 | CASTPSGTGVETQYF | TGTGCCAGCACTCCTTCCGGGACAGGGGTTGAGACCCAGTACTTC
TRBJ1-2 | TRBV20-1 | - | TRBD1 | CSAEEQGPGYTF | TGCAGTGCCGAAGAACAGGGGCCTGGCTACACCTTC
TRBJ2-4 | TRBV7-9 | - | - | CASSQWGGHLAKNIQYF | TGTGCCAGCAGCCAATGGGGGGGCCACCTTGCCAAAAACATTCAGTACTTC
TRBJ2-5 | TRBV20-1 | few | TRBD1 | CSASRQGRETQYF | TGCAGTGCTTCTAGACAGGGAAGAGAGACCCAGTACTTC
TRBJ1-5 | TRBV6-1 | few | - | CASSGDWNQPQHF | TGTGCCAGCAGTGGGGACTGGAATCAGCCCCAGCATTTT
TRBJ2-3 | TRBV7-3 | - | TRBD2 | CASSLLLAGTDTQYF | TGTGCCAGCAGCTTGCTCCTAGCGGGCACAGATACGCAGTATTTT
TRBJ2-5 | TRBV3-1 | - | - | CASSDSGETQYF | TGTGCCAGCAGCGACAGCGGAGAGACCCAGTACTTC
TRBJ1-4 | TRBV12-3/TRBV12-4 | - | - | CASSLIGHGGKLFF | TGTGCCAGCAGTTTAATCGGTCACGGGGGGAAACTGTTTTTT
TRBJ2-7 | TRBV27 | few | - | CASSLTPGLTSYEQYF | TGTGCCAGCAGTTTAACTCCGGGACTGACATCCTACGAGCAGTACTTC
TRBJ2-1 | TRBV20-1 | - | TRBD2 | CSATLAGGKGEQFF | TGCAGTGCCACACTAGCGGGAGGTAAAGGTGAGCAGTTCTTC